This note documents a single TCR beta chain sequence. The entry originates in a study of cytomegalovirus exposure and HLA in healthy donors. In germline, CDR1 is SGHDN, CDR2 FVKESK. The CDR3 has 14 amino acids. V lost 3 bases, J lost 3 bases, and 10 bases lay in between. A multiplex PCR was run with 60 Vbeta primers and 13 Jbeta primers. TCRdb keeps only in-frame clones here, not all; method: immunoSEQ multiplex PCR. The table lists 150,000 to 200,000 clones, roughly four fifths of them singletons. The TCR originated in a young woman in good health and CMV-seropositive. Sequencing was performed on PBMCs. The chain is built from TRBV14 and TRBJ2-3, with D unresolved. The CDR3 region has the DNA TGTGCCAGCAGCCAGCTCGACGGGACAGATACGCAGTATTTT. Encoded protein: CASSQLDGTDTQYF. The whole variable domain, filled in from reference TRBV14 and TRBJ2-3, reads EAGVTQFPSHSVIEKGQTVTLRCDPISGHDNLYWYRRVMGKEIKFLLHFVKESKQDESGMPNNRFLAERTGGTYSTLKVQPAELEDSGVYFCASSQLDGTDTQYFGPGTRLTVL.